One and the same sample provided the 4 T cell receptor beta chains below, sequenced in a study of a mutant IDH1 vaccine in newly diagnosed glioma. The time point is: week 35, safety follow-up. Vaccinated patients received 300 ug of mutant IDH1 20-mer peptide per dose, with topical imiquimod. No antigen has been identified for these receptors. Here immunoSEQ multiplex PCR was the method, and the copy in TCRdb shows in-frame clones only, minus some. The profile shows around 32,000 clones, roughly 80% of them singletons. The sample here was PBMCs, taken from a glioma patient whose treatment included an IDH1 peptide vaccine. These receptors all come from a woman under 40 with glioma. Some clones in this sample may be carry-over from other donors' samples.

This chain connects TRBV11-2 to TRBJ2-7; D is unresolved. The CDR3 sequence is 13 residues long. With 4 bases removed from V and 0 bases from J, the gap between germline ends came to 7 bases. In germline, CDR1 is SGHAT, CDR2 FQNNGV. CDR3 sequence (DNA): TGTGCCAGCAGCTGGGCCCTCTCCTACGAGCAGTACTTC. It yields the protein CASSWALSYEQYF.

V usage is TRBV7-8 and J usage is TRBJ2-7; possibly TRBD2 for D (6 bases). Trimming pared 5 bases from V and 7 bases from J, leaving 18 bases between. This CDR3 is 14 amino acids long. CDR1 and CDR2 from the germline V gene are SGHVS and FQNEAQ. Written as DNA, the CDR3 is TGTGCCAGCAGCCCCCGGACGGGAGCTGGGGAGCAGTACTTC. It translates to CASSPRTGAGEQYF.

The chain is built from TRBV6-5 and TRBJ2-2; D ambiguous. V was cut by 5 bases and J by 1 base, with 11 bases left in between. Germline assignment: CDR1 MNHEY and CDR2 SVGAGI. The CDR3 is 15 amino acids. The CDR3 loop is CASSNGPLNTGELFF. CDR3 sequence (DNA): TGTGCCAGCAGTAACGGCCCCCTGAACACCGGGGAGCTGTTTTTT.

The chain joins TRBV10-3 to TRBJ2-2; maybe TRBD2 (6 bases). Germline V gene sequence: CDR1 ENHRY, CDR2 SYGVKD. The V end lost 7 bases, the J end lost 8 bases, and 17 bases lay between the germline ends. The CDR3 runs to 14 residues. The CDR3 protein is CAITGSSGAGELFF. The CDR3 coding sequence is TGTGCCATCACTGGTAGTAGCGGAGCGGGGGAGCTGTTTTTT.